The 23 T cell receptor beta chains listed next were all sequenced from one sample in a study of CD8+ T cells in alopecia areata. Extracted RNA was reverse transcribed, and the resulting cDNA served as sequencing template. The protocol was immunoSEQ multiplex PCR, while the TCRdb copy is restricted to in-frame clones and leaves out a portion. The profile shows 130,000 to 150,000 clones, 51% of them singletons. The sequenced sample was CD4+ T cells sorted from blood, obtained at week 0. Every receptor here comes from a human donor with alopecia areata.

This sequence joins TRBV4-1 and TRBJ2-7, with TRBD1 as a possible D gene (6 bases). V lost 2 bases, J lost 2 bases, and 13 bases lay in between. CDR3 size: 15 residues. Per germline, CDR1 MGHRA and CDR2 YSYEKL. In DNA, the CDR3 is TGCGCCAGCAGCCAATTAGGAAACAGGGCCTACGAGCAGTACTTC. Its protein product is CASSQLGNRAYEQYF.

The V and J genes are TRBV29-1 and TRBJ1-2; D ambiguous. CDR1 SQVTM and CDR2 ANQGSEA come from the germline V gene. The CDR3 is made up of 14 amino acids. Trimming took 0 bases from V and 7 from J, leaving 15 bases between them. CDR3 in DNA: TGCAGCGTTGAAGATCTTGGCCGCCCGGCTGGCTACACCTTC. Translated: CSVEDLGRPAGYTF.

This chain uses TRBV7-9 with TRBJ2-2; D is unresolved. The CDR3 is 16 amino acids. CDR1 and CDR2 (germline): SEHNR, FQNEAQ (reference sequence). V lost 1 base and J lost 5, with 14 bases in between. The DNA of the CDR3 is TGTGCCAGCAGCTTAGGTTTTATGGTTCGGACCGGGGAGCTGTTTTTT. Its translation is CASSLGFMVRTGELFF.

The gene calls are TRBV29-1 and TRBJ2-1; 8 bases fit TRBD1. From germline, CDR1 is SQVTM and CDR2 ANQGSEA. Trimming at V came to 6 bases and at J to 4 bases, leaving 5 bases not matched to a gene. This CDR3 contains 13 residues. CDR3 protein: CSVDGQGYNEQFF. The CDR3 DNA follows: TGCAGCGTAGACGGACAGGGTTACAATGAGCAGTTCTTC.

The chain combines TRBV18 with TRBJ1-1; D ambiguous. The CDR3 is 14 amino acids. CDR1 is KGHSH and CDR2 is LQKENI in the germline V gene. V was cut by 3 bases and J by 2 bases, with 10 bases left in between. CDR3 DNA: TGTGCCAGCTCACCTTCTAAATTCAACACTGAAGCTTTCTTT. This gives the protein CASSPSKFNTEAFF.

This chain joins TRBV30 and TRBJ2-3; the D gene is possibly TRBD2 (6 bases). Germline V CDR1 and CDR2: GTSNPN, SVGIG (reference sequence). The V gene lost 5 bases and the J gene lost 5 bases, with 17 bases spanning the gap. The CDR3 runs 14 residues. CDR3 bases: TGTGCCTGGGGGACTGGCGGCGGGTTAGATACGCAGTATTTT. Its protein is CAWGTGGGLDTQYF.

The rearrangement uses TRBV27 and TRBJ2-3; 11 positions agree with TRBD2. Germline V gene lookup returns CDR1 MNHEY and CDR2 SMNVEV (reference sequence). The CDR3 is 14 residues long. The trim removed 3 bases at V and 8 bases at J, leaving 4 bases unmatched. CDR3 amino acids: CASSFTSGSVTQYF. CDR3 in DNA: TGTGCCAGCAGTTTTACTAGCGGGAGTGTTACGCAGTATTTT.

This clone occurred a few times. The chain links TRBV5-1 to TRBJ2-2, with 9 bases fitting TRBD1. Trimming removed 7 bases from V and 3 bases from J; junction bases left unmatched: 7. Looked up from germline, CDR1 is SGHRS and CDR2 is YFSETQ. The CDR3 runs to 15 residues. CDR3 in amino acids: CASRQGQGDTGELFF. For the CDR3, the DNA is TGCGCCAGCCGGCAGGGACAGGGCGACACCGGGGAGCTGTTTTTT. Full variable domain (remainder filled in from reference TRBV5-1 and TRBJ2-2): KAGVTQTPRYLIKTRGQQVTLSCSPISGHRSVSWYQQTPGQGLQFLFEYFSETQRNKGNFPGRFSGRQFSNSRSEMNVSTLELGDSALYLCASRQGQGDTGELFFGEGSRLTVL.

This chain links TRBV30 with TRBJ2-7; D remains unclear. Germline V gene data show CDR1 as GTSNPN and CDR2 as SVGIG (reference sequence). The ends were cut back, 2 bases at V and 4 bases at J, with 3 bases in the middle. The CDR3 has 10 amino acids. DNA for the CDR3: TGTGCCTGGAGTAAATACGAGCAGTACTTC. Translated: CAWSKYEQYF.

This rearrangement joins TRBV29-1 to TRBJ2-5, with D perhaps matching TRBD2 (6 bases). Germline V lookup: CDR1 SQVTM, CDR2 ANQGSEA. The CDR3 totals 13 residues. The V end was cut by 6 bases, the J end by 4 bases, with 15 bases between. The CDR3 spells CSVARARGETQYF. The CDR3 coding sequence is TGCAGCGTAGCTAGGGCGCGGGGAGAGACCCAGTACTTC.

The V call is TRBV7-2, the J call TRBJ2-7; no reliable D call. Trimming took off 4 bases at V and 2 bases at J, with 6 bases between the two ends. The CDR3 contains 12 residues. Germline CDR1 SGHTA, CDR2 FQGNSA. The CDR3 DNA follows: TGTGCCAGCAGCTCCCGGGCCTACGAGCAGTACTTC. Protein sequence: CASSSRAYEQYF.

The genes are TRBV5-1 and TRBJ1-1, with 8 bases aligning to TRBD1. Trimming at V came to 0 bases and at J to 5 bases, leaving 6 bases not matched to a gene. The germline CDR1 and CDR2 sequences are SGHRS and YFSETQ. CDR3 size: 15 residues. The CDR3, as DNA: TGCGCCAGCAGCTTGGGGCAGACAGGGGCGACTGAAGCTTTCTTT. It encodes CASSLGQTGATEAFF.

The chain has TRBV28 and TRBJ1-4; 8 nucleotides agree with TRBD1. The CDR3 covers 14 residues. V lost 2 bases and J lost 10; bases outside the gene matches: 6. The germline gives CDR1 MDHEN, CDR2 SYDVKM. The CDR3 protein is CASSLPGQVGKLFF. CDR3 DNA: TGTGCCAGCAGTTTACCGGGACAGGTTGGAAAACTGTTTTTT.

Notes on this clone: This likely comes from a read error, as the CDR3 has no conserved phenylalanine or tryptophan at its end. The DNA is omitted, as the CDR3 cannot be located on it reliably, and the CDR3 follows TCRdb's listing. The gene calls are TRBV11-2 and TRBJ2-4; the D segment call TRBD1 is taken from the table without a DNA check. The CDR3 is 12 residues long, ends included. Germline V gene sequence: CDR1 SGHAT, CDR2 FQNNGV. CDR3: CASSPGEVVSLG.

Only a few counts were recorded for this clone. The genes are TRBV7-9 and TRBJ2-7, with a possible D match to TRBD1 (6 bases). The CDR3 extends over 17 amino acids. From germline, CDR1 is SEHNR and CDR2 FQNEAQ (reference sequence). Trimming stripped 0 bases from V and 0 bases from J, with 15 bases between. As DNA, the CDR3 is TGTGCCAGCAGCTTAGCCTGGATAGGGGACAACTCCTACGAGCAGTACTTC. Translating gives CASSLAWIGDNSYEQYF.

This clone was counted only a few times. The rearrangement joins TRBV15 to TRBJ1-3, with unresolved D. Trimming removed 1 base at V and 9 bases at J, with 16 bases between. This CDR3 spans 15 amino acids. The germline gives CDR1 LNHNV, CDR2 YYDKDF (reference sequence). The CDR3 here is CATSRGSEPVGTIYF. The CDR3 bases are TGTGCCACCAGCAGAGGGTCAGAGCCTGTGGGCACCATATATTTT.

The chain is built from TRBV10-2 and TRBJ2-5; D perhaps matches TRBD2 (6 bases). Per germline, CDR1 WSHSY and CDR2 SAAADI. The CDR3 runs 12 residues. Trimming took 10 bases from V and 5 from J, leaving 14 bases between them. This CDR3 is CATKKGGETQYF. Written as DNA, the CDR3 is TGCGCCACCAAGAAGGGAGGCGAGACCCAGTACTTC.

This clone was observed a single time. The V and J genes are TRBV29-1 and TRBJ2-6; D not resolved. The CDR3 sequence is 12 residues long. V was cut by 3 bases and J by 6 bases, with 6 bases left in between. Germline V CDR1 and CDR2: SQVTM, ANQGSEA. CDR3 DNA sequence: TGCAGCGTTGAGGTGGTGGCCAACGTCCTGACTTTC. Encoded protein: CSVEVVANVLTF.

The V call is TRBV30, the J call TRBJ1-4; D is possibly TRBD1 (6 bases). V was clipped by 2 bases and J by 0 bases, with 7 bases between them. There are 14 residues in the CDR3. Germline assignment: CDR1 GTSNPN and CDR2 SVGIG (reference sequence). The CDR3 DNA sequence: TGTGCCTGGAGTCAGGGGTCAACTAATGAAAAACTGTTTTTT. Its protein product is CAWSQGSTNEKLFF.

This chain links TRBV30 with TRBJ1-2; D call uncertain. Germline-derived CDR1 and CDR2 are GTSNPN and SVGIG (reference sequence). CDR3 size: 13 residues. V lost 7 bases and J lost 0, with 12 bases in between. The CDR3 loop reads CAYFVRANYGYTF. CDR3 coding DNA: TGTGCCTACTTCGTAAGAGCTAACTATGGCTACACCTTC. Combining the CDR3 with reference TRBV30 and TRBJ1-2 gives the whole variable domain SQTIHQWPATLVQPVGSPLSLECTVEGTSNPNLYWYRQAAGRGLQLLFYSVGIGQISSEVPQNLSASRPQDRQFILSSKKLLLSDSGFYLCAYFVRANYGYTFGSGTRLTVV.

This clone was detected many times. CDR3 loop: CAISDRDGAKNIQYF. The DNA for the CDR3 is TGTGCCATCAGTGACAGGGACGGGGCCAAAAACATTCAGTACTTC. This chain uses TRBV10-3 with TRBJ2-4; either TRBD1 or TRBD2 may supply D (5 bases each). The CDR3 covers 15 residues. Between the trimmed V and J ends, which lost 3 bases and 1 base, there was a span of 10 bases. CDR1 ENHRY and CDR2 SYGVKD come from the germline V gene.

The rearrangement uses TRBV5-1 and TRBJ2-7; weak D call: TRBD1 (5 bases). The CDR3 consists of 14 residues. V gave up 0 bases and J gave up 3 bases, with 10 bases separating them. Germline CDR1 is SGHRS and CDR2 is YFSETQ. The CDR3 DNA is TGCGCCAGCAGCTTGGCCTCTGACAGCTACGAGCAGTACTTC. Translation gives CASSLASDSYEQYF.

The chain recombines TRBV7-8 with TRBJ2-5, with 8 bases lining up with TRBD1. V lost 2 bases, J lost 7 bases, and 15 bases stayed unmatched. The germline V gene encodes CDR1 SGHVS and CDR2 FQNEAQ. This CDR3 spans 17 amino acids. The CDR3 loop is CASSLPPPGGRGGTQYF. The CDR3, as DNA: TGTGCCAGCAGCTTACCCCCTCCAGGGGGCCGAGGGGGGACCCAGTACTTC. The complete variable domain, with remaining parts taken from reference TRBV7-8 and TRBJ2-5, reads GAGVSQSPRYKVAKRGQDVALRCDPISGHVSLFWYQQALGQGPEFLTYFQNEAQLDKSGLPSDRFFAERPEGSVSTLKIQRTQQEDSAVYLCASSLPPPGGRGGTQYFGPGTRLLVL.